The 26 T cell receptor beta chains listed next were all sequenced from one sample in a study of shared clonotypes between healthy human individuals. Positively selected for CCR7, the CD45RO-negative cells used as naive CD8 cells excluded terminally differentiated effector memory CD45RA+ cells. Clones were read by immunoSEQ multiplex PCR, and TCRdb kept only the in-frame ones, dropping some. This repertoire shows about 2.1 million clones, 93% found once; its top ten account for 1.5% to 2%. The sample taken for sequencing was naive CD8+ T cells from PBMCs. The receptors originated from a man younger than 35 in good health. Some clones in this sample may be carry-over from other donors' samples.

The V gene is TRBV9, the J gene TRBJ2-3, with D possibly matching TRBD2 (5 bases). Germline assignment: CDR1 SGDLS and CDR2 YYNGEE. Trimming removed 0 bases at V and 4 bases at J, with 12 bases between. The CDR3 consists of 15 residues. CDR3 region: CASSVGLVGADTQYF. The CDR3 DNA reads TGTGCCAGCAGCGTAGGCCTAGTGGGAGCAGATACGCAGTATTTT.

V and J are TRBV19 and TRBJ1-5; D gene ambiguous. The CDR3 is made up of 15 amino acids. Germline V gene data show CDR1 as LNHDA and CDR2 as SQIVND (reference sequence). V lost 1 base, J lost 0 bases, and 7 bases lay in between. The chain's CDR3 is CASSIAIISNQPQHF. In nucleotides, the CDR3 is TGTGCCAGTAGTATAGCCATCATTAGCAATCAGCCCCAGCATTTT.

V gene TRBV6-4 combines with J gene TRBJ2-3; the match to TRBD2 covers 13 bases. CDR1 and CDR2 from the germline V gene are MRHNA and SNTAGT. CDR3 length: 15 residues. V shed 3 bases, J shed 4 bases, and the junction held 1 base outside the gene matches. CDR3 in amino acids: CASSEGLAGADTQYF. The CDR3 DNA reads as TGTGCCAGCAGTGAAGGACTAGCGGGAGCAGATACGCAGTATTTT.

The chain uses TRBV6-5 and TRBJ1-1; no definite D call. Germline loops: CDR1 MNHEY, CDR2 SVGAGI. Trimming stripped 5 bases from V and 2 bases from J, with 15 bases between. This CDR3 has 15 residues. CDR3 nucleotides: TGTGCCAGCAGTATAGAAGGATCCCGCAACACTGAAGCTTTCTTT. It codes for CASSIEGSRNTEAFF.

The V call is TRBV27, the J call TRBJ1-2; 10 positions match TRBD1. Losses at the gene ends were 6 bases for V and 4 bases for J; bases not matched to a gene: 8. CDR1 MNHEY and CDR2 SMNVEV come from the germline V gene (reference sequence). The CDR3 is 15 residues long. CDR3 amino acids: CASRPRTGGGYGYTF. The CDR3 nucleotides are TGTGCCAGCAGGCCCAGGACAGGGGGTGGCTATGGCTACACCTTC.

V is TRBV5-6 and J is TRBJ1-2; D is perhaps TRBD1 (5 bases). This CDR3 has 15 amino acids. The V end lost 5 bases, the J end lost 2 bases, and 16 bases lay between the germline ends. Germline V lookup: CDR1 SGHDT, CDR2 YYEEEE. The CDR3 sequence is CASRTTTVLNYGYTF. CDR3 sequence (DNA): TGTGCCAGCAGAACGACGACAGTGCTAAACTATGGCTACACCTTC.

The rearrangement joins TRBV27 to TRBJ2-7, with D tentatively TRBD2 (5 bases). This CDR3 has 13 amino acids. Germline loops: CDR1 MNHEY, CDR2 SMNVEV (reference sequence). V lost 6 bases and J 3 bases, leaving 12 bases between the germline ends. This chain's CDR3 is CASRSRGRYEQYF. Written as DNA, the CDR3 is TGTGCCAGCAGATCCCGGGGTCGCTACGAGCAGTACTTC.

The chain joins TRBV6-5 to TRBJ2-1; no clear D gene. The length of the CDR3 is 13 residues. With 0 bases removed from V and 9 bases from J, the gap between germline ends came to 9 bases. The V gene's germline CDR1 is MNHEY and CDR2 SVGAGI. The CDR3 protein is CASSYSGDTEQFF. The DNA of the CDR3 is TGTGCCAGCAGTTACTCGGGTGACACTGAGCAGTTCTTC.

The V and J genes are TRBV12-5 and TRBJ2-3; possible D gene TRBD1, 6 bases. Trimming took off 1 base at V and 0 bases at J, with 8 bases between the two ends. CDR3 length equals 15 residues. Germline values: CDR1 LGHNT, CDR2 FRNRAP. The CDR3 loop is CASGLGTASTDTQYF. CDR3 sequence (DNA): TGTGCTAGTGGTTTGGGGACAGCTAGCACAGATACGCAGTATTTT.

The table lists this clone with a few counts. The chain has TRBV1 and TRBJ1-1; TRBD1, as called in the table, went unchecked against the DNA. TRBV1 is a documented pseudogene. This CDR3 is 16 amino acids long. The CDR3 protein is CTSSPPGQGLHTEAFF. The CDR3 DNA sequence: TGCACCAGCAGCCCCCCGGGACAGGGGTTACACACTGAAGCTTTCTTT.

The V gene is TRBV4-3, the J gene TRBJ2-3, with 13 bases identical to TRBD2. V lost 0 bases, J lost 2 bases, and 8 bases stayed unmatched. CDR1 is LGHNA, CDR2 YSLEER, per germline. This CDR3 is 19 amino acids long. CDR3 in DNA: TGCGCCAGCAGCCAAGATTGGGGGACTAGCGGGAAACACACAGATACGCAGTATTTT. As protein: CASSQDWGTSGKHTDTQYF.

The J gene is TRBJ2-7, the V gene TRBV5-1, with D possibly matching TRBD2 (7 bases). Trimming stripped 0 bases from V and 1 base from J, with 11 bases between. This CDR3 contains 15 residues. Germline V lookup: CDR1 SGHRS, CDR2 YFSETQ. The CDR3 DNA sequence: TGCGCCAGCAGCTTGGGCGGGGGCATGTCCTACGAGCAGTACTTC. Protein: CASSLGGGMSYEQYF.

This clone was counted only a few times. Within the sample, other DNA sequences also encode this same CDR3. The chain has TRBV27 and TRBJ2-7; the D gene could be TRBD1 or TRBD2 (5 bases each). The CDR3 contains 14 residues. V dropped 5 bases and J dropped 0 bases, with 11 bases sitting between them. The germline CDR1 and CDR2 sequences are MNHEY and SMNVEV (reference sequence). In nucleotides, the CDR3 is TGTGCCAGCAGTCCCCGGGACGGCTCCTACGAGCAGTACTTC. Translated, it gives CASSPRDGSYEQYF.

The chain employs TRBV30 and TRBJ2-7; D is uncertain. V lost 4 bases to trimming and J lost 2 bases, with 18 bases between them. This CDR3 region has 15 residues. Germline V gene lookup returns CDR1 GTSNPN and CDR2 SVGIG (reference sequence). The CDR3, as DNA: TGTGCCTGGACCGCTCCCGTTGACGGAGCCTACGAGCAGTACTTC. This sequence encodes CAWTAPVDGAYEQYF.

The V gene is TRBV9, the J gene TRBJ1-1, with 8 positions matching TRBD1. CDR1 is SGDLS and CDR2 is YYNGEE in the germline V gene. After removal of 3 bases from V and 4 bases from J, the junction contained 5 bases not matched to a gene. The CDR3 extends over 14 amino acids. The CDR3 nucleotides read TGTGCCAGCAGCGCTCAGGGGGCCAGCACTGAAGCTTTCTTT. It yields the protein CASSAQGASTEAFF.

The rearrangement uses TRBV28 and TRBJ1-5, with D possibly TRBD1 on 6 matching bases. Trimming shortened V by 6 bases and J by 5 bases, and 17 bases separated the two germline ends. Germline V CDR1 and CDR2: MDHEN, SYDVKM. The CDR3 is 15 residues long. CDR3 in amino acids: CASSPRGAGDQPQHF. CDR3 bases: TGTGCCAGCAGCCCCCGGGGGGCAGGGGATCAGCCCCAGCATTTT.

As for this clone: Other DNA sequences in this sample translate to the same CDR3. The rearrangement uses TRBV28 and TRBJ2-7, with a tentative D call TRBD1 (5 bases). The CDR3 contains 12 residues. V shed 2 bases and J shed 4 bases, with 6 bases lying between them. Germline CDR1 reads MDHEN; CDR2 reads SYDVKM. CDR3 amino acids: CASSLQGYEQYF. The CDR3 DNA follows: TGTGCCAGCAGTTTACAGGGATACGAGCAGTACTTC. The full variable domain, with the rest looked up from reference TRBV28 and TRBJ2-7, is DVKVTQSSRYLVKRTGEKVFLECVQDMDHENMFWYRQDPGLGLRLIYFSYDVKMKEKGDIPEGYSVSREKKERFSLILESASTNQTSMYLCASSLQGYEQYFGPGTRLTVT.

This clone was seen a single time. The V call is TRBV7-9, the J call TRBJ1-1; no reliable D call. The CDR3 runs 14 residues. Germline CDR1 is SEHNR and CDR2 is FQNEAQ (reference sequence). Between the trimmed V and J ends, which lost 5 bases and 1 base, there was a span of 11 bases. The CDR3 loop reads CASSPLYTNTEAFF. Here the CDR3 DNA reads TGTGCCAGCAGCCCCCTTTATACGAACACTGAAGCTTTCTTT.

The rearrangement uses TRBV6-4 and TRBJ1-2; 9 bases map to TRBD1. This CDR3 comprises 14 residues. Germline V gene data show CDR1 as MRHNA and CDR2 as SNTAGT. V lost 6 bases and J lost 3; bases outside the gene matches: 5. The CDR3 region has the DNA TGTGCCAGCAGCCCGACAGGGGGACACTATGGCTACACCTTC. It yields the protein CASSPTGGHYGYTF.

Comment on this clone: Other DNA sequences in this sample translate to the same CDR3. This chain uses TRBV27 with TRBJ2-1, with TRBD2 as a possible D gene (5 bases). CDR1 and CDR2 from the germline V gene are MNHEY and SMNVEV (reference sequence). V lost 3 bases to trimming and J lost 8 bases, with 8 bases between them. The CDR3 is made up of 12 amino acids. CDR3 protein: CASSLAGDEQFF. The CDR3 nucleotides read TGTGCCAGCAGTTTGGCGGGCGATGAGCAGTTCTTC.

This clone was picked up one time. The genes are TRBV28 and TRBJ1-1; D is ambiguous. This CDR3 has 14 residues. Per the germline V gene, CDR1 is MDHEN and CDR2 is SYDVKM. V was pared by 2 bases and J by 3 bases, with 10 bases between. CDR3 DNA sequence: TGTGCCAGCAGTTTACCTTTTCAGGACACTGAAGCTTTCTTT. Translated, it gives CASSLPFQDTEAFF. Based on the CDR3 plus reference TRBV28 and TRBJ1-1, the full variable domain is DVKVTQSSRYLVKRTGEKVFLECVQDMDHENMFWYRQDPGLGLRLIYFSYDVKMKEKGDIPEGYSVSREKKERFSLILESASTNQTSMYLCASSLPFQDTEAFFGQGTRLTVV.

This clone has just one count. The chain is built from TRBV7-9 and TRBJ2-7; D is unclear. With 7 bases removed from V and 0 bases from J, the gap between germline ends came to 16 bases. The length of the CDR3 is 15 residues. The germline CDR1 and CDR2 sequences are SEHNR and FQNEAQ (reference sequence). The CDR3 is CASTLVGDSSYEQYF. CDR3 DNA: TGTGCCAGCACCCTCGTTGGGGATAGCTCCTACGAGCAGTACTTC. Variable domain in full (rest from reference TRBV7-9 and TRBJ2-7): DTGVSQNPRHKITKRGQNVTFRCDPISEHNRLYWYRQTLGQGPEFLTYFQNEAQLEKSRLLSDRFSAERPKGSFSTLEIQRTEQGDSAMYLCASTLVGDSSYEQYFGPGTRLTVT.

This clone was seen once. V usage is TRBV20-1 and J usage is TRBJ2-7; D uncertain. The CDR3 has 10 residues. The V end lost 6 bases, the J end lost 6 bases, and 9 bases lay between the germline ends. The germline CDR1 and CDR2 sequences are DFQATT and SNEGSKA (reference sequence). DNA for the CDR3: TGCAGTGCCCCTGGGTCCGAGCAGTACTTC. Translating gives CSAPGSEQYF.

The J gene is TRBJ2-1, the V gene TRBV7-2, with a tentative D call TRBD1 (6 bases). This CDR3 has 15 amino acids. Germline V gene data show CDR1 as SGHTA and CDR2 as FQGNSA. V lost 6 bases, J lost 2 bases, and 14 bases lay in between. The CDR3 loop is CASRPGQRTYNEQFF. The CDR3 DNA sequence: TGTGCCAGCAGGCCCGGACAGCGGACCTACAATGAGCAGTTCTTC.

This clone has only a few counts. The V gene is TRBV6-6, the J gene TRBJ1-1; D gene ambiguous. The CDR3 totals 15 residues. Trimming removed 2 bases at V and 1 base at J, with 11 bases between. Germline V gene sequence: CDR1 MNHNY, CDR2 SVGAGI (reference sequence). The CDR3 here is CASSYGGWGNTEAFF. In nucleotides, the CDR3 is TGTGCCAGCAGTTACGGTGGCTGGGGGAACACTGAAGCTTTCTTT.

This clone appeared once. The identical CDR3 is also encoded by other nucleotide sequences in the sample. This sequence joins TRBV13 and TRBJ2-1, with 9 bases that match TRBD2. The J segment lost 4 bases and the V segment lost 4 bases, leaving 8 bases of the junction unmatched. The V gene's germline CDR1 is PRHDT and CDR2 FYEKMQ (reference sequence). The CDR3 runs to 16 residues. The CDR3 bases are TGTGCCAGCAGCTCCCATAGCGGGAGCGTTTACAATGAGCAGTTCTTC. It translates to CASSSHSGSVYNEQFF.